This T cell receptor (beta chain) was retrieved from a study of blood T cell repertoires in COVID-19. Study details: COVID-19 samples from acute and convalescent phases originated in the United States, Italy and Spain. T cells, B-cell-depleted T cells, or PBMCs provided the cDNA or gDNA that served as material.

V shed 5 bases, J shed 4 bases, and the junction held 11 bases outside the gene matches. There are 15 residues in the CDR3. The germline gives CDR1 MDHEN, CDR2 SYDVKM. In the original processing: Amplification with reference gene primers provided the estimates of nucleated cell counts. Profiling relied on immunoSEQ multiplex PCR, and the TCRdb table lists in-frame clones only, not all of them. From that table come the V and J calls and clone size; the DNA was used to work out D and trimming. This table holds hundreds of thousands of clones, 87% found once. This rearrangement joins TRBV28 to TRBJ2-7; 7 bases fit TRBD1. This sequence was found in a woman in her forties or fifties who had recovered from COVID-19. Sequenced material: peripheral blood. This chain's CDR3 is CASSATRGQPYEQYF. CDR3 DNA sequence: TGTGCCAGCAGTGCCACGAGGGGACAGCCGTACGAGCAGTACTTC.